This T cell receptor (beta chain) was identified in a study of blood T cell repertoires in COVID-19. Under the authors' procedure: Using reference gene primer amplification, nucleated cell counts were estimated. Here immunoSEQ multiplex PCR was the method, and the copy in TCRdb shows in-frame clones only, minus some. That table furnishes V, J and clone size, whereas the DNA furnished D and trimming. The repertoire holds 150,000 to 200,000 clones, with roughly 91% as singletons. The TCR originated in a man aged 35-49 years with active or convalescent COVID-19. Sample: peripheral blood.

The CDR3 region has the DNA TGTGCCAGCAGTTTTGGAGGTCAGCCCCAGCATTTT. Its translation: CASSFGGQPQHF. The rearrangement joins TRBV27 to TRBJ1-5, with no clear D. Germline V gene lookup returns CDR1 MNHEY and CDR2 SMNVEV (reference sequence). CDR3 length equals 12 residues. V was cut by 3 bases and J by 6 bases, with 6 bases left in between.